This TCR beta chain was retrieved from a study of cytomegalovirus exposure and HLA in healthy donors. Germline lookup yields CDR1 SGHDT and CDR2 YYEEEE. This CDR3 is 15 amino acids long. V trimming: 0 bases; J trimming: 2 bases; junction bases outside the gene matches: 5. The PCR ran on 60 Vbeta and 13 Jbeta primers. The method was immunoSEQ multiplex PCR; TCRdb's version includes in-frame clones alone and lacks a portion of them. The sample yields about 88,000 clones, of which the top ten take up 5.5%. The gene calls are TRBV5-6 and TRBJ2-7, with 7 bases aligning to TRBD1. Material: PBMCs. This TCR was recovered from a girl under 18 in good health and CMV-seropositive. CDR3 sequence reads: CASSLGLDRTYEQYV. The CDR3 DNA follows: TGTGCCAGCAGCTTGGGTCTGGACAGGACCTACGAGCAGTACGTC.